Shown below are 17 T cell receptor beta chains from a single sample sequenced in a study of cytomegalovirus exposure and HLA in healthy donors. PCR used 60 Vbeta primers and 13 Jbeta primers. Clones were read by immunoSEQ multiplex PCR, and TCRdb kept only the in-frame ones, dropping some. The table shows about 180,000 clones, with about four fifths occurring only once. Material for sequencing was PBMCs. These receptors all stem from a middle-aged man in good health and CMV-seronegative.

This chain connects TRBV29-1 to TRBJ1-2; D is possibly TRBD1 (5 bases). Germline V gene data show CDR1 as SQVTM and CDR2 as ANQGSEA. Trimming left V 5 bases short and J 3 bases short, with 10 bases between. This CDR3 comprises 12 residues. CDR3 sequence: CSVMGGDYGYTF. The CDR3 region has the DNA TGCAGCGTTATGGGGGGGGACTATGGCTACACCTTC.

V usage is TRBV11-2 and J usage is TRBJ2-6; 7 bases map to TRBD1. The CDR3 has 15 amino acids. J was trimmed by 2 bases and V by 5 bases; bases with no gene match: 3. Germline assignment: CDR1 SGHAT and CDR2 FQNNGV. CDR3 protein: CASSRTGTGANVLTF. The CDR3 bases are TGTGCCAGCAGCCGGACAGGAACTGGGGCCAACGTCCTGACTTTC.

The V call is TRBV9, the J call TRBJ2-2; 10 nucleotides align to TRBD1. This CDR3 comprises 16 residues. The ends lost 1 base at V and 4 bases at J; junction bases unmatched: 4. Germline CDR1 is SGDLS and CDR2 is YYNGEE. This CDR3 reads CASSVRGTGVTGELFF. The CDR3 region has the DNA TGTGCCAGCAGCGTACGAGGGACAGGGGTCACCGGGGAGCTGTTTTTT.

The CDR3, as DNA: TGTGCCAGCCTACCTCAGCGGGCGACTGAAGCTTTCTTT. Its protein product is CASLPQRATEAFF. The chain joins TRBV18 to TRBJ1-1; D not certain. From germline, CDR1 is KGHSH and CDR2 LQKENI. The ends were cut back, 8 bases at V and 5 bases at J, with 15 bases in the middle. The CDR3 is 13 amino acids.

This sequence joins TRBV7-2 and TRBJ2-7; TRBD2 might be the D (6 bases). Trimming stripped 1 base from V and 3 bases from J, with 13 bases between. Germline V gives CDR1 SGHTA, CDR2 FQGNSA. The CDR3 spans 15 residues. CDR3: CASSLDTSRLYEQYF. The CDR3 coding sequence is TGTGCCAGCAGCTTAGATACTAGCCGACTCTACGAGCAGTACTTC.

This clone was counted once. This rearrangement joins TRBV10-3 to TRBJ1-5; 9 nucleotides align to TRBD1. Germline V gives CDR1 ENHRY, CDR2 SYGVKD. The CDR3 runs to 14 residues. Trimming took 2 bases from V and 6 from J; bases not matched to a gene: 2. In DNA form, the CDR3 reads TGTGCCATCAGTGAGGGGACAGGGACTCAGCCCCAGCATTTT. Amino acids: CAISEGTGTQPQHF.

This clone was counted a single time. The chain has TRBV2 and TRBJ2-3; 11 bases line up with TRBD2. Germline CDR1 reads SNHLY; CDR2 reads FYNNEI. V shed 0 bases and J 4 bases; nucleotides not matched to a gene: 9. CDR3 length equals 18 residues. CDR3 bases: TGTGCCAGCAGTGAAGCGCTTCTAGCGGGAGGAATCGCAGATACGCAGTATTTT. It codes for CASSEALLAGGIADTQYF.

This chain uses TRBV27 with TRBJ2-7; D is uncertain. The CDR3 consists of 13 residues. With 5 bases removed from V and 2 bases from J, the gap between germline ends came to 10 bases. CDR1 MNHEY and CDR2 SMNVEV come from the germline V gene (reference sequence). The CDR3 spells CASSDTVTYEQYF. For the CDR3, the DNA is TGTGCCAGCAGTGACACAGTTACCTACGAGCAGTACTTC.

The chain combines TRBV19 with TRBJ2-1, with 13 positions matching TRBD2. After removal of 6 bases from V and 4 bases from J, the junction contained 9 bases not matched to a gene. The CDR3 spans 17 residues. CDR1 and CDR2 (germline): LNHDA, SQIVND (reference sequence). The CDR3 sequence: CASSTGTSGKLYNEQFF. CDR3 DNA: TGTGCCAGTAGCACCGGGACTAGCGGGAAATTGTACAATGAGCAGTTCTTC.

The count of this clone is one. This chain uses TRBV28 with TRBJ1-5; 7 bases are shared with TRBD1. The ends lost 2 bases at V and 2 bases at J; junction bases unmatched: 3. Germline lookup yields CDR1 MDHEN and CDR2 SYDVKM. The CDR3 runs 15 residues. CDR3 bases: TGTGCCAGCAGTTTACCCAGGGGGGGCAATCAGCCCCAGCATTTT. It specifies CASSLPRGGNQPQHF.

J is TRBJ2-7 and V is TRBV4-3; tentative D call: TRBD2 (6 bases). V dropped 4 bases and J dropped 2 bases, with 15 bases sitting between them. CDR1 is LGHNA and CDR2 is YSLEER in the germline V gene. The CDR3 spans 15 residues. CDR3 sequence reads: CASSLGVAETYEQYF. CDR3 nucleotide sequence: TGCGCCAGCAGCCTTGGAGTAGCGGAGACCTACGAGCAGTACTTC.

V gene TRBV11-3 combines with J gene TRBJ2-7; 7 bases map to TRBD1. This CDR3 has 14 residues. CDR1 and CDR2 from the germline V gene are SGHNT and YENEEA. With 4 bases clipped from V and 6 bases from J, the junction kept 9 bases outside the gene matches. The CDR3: CASSYIQGSGEQYF. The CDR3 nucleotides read TGTGCCAGCAGCTATATACAGGGGAGCGGCGAGCAGTACTTC. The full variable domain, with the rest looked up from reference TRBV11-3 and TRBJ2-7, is EAGVVQSPRYKIIEKKQPVAFWCNPISGHNTLYWYLQNLGQGPELLIRYENEEAVDDSQLPKDRFSAERLKGVDSTLKIQPAELGDSAVYLCASSYIQGSGEQYFGPGTRLTVT.

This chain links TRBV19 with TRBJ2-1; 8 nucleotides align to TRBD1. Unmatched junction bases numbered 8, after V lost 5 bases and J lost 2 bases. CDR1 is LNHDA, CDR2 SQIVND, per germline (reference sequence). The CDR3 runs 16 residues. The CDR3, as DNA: TGTGCCAGTAGTGCCCGACAGGGGCTCCCCTACAATGAGCAGTTCTTC. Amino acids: CASSARQGLPYNEQFF. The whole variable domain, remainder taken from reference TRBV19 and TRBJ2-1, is DGGITQSPKYLFRKEGQNVTLSCEQNLNHDAMYWYRQDPGQGLRLIYYSQIVNDFQKGDIAEGYSVSREKKESFPLTVTSAQKNPTAFYLCASSARQGLPYNEQFFGPGTRLTVL.

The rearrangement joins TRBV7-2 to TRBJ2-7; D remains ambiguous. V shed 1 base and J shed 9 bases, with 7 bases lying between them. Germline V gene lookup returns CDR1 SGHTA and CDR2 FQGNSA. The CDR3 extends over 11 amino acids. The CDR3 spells CASSLGSRQYF. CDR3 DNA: TGTGCCAGCAGCTTAGGGTCGAGGCAGTACTTC.

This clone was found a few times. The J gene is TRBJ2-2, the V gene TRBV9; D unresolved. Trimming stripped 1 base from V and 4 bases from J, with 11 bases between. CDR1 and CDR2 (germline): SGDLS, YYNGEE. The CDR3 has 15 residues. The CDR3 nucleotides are TGTGCCAGCAGCGTAAATAGATTGAGCACCGGGGAGCTGTTTTTT. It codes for CASSVNRLSTGELFF. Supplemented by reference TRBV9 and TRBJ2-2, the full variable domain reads DSGVTQTPKHLITATGQRVTLRCSPRSGDLSVYWYQQSLDQGLQFLIQYYNGEERAKGNILERFSAQQFPDLHSELNLSSLELGDSALYFCASSVNRLSTGELFFGEGSRLTVL.

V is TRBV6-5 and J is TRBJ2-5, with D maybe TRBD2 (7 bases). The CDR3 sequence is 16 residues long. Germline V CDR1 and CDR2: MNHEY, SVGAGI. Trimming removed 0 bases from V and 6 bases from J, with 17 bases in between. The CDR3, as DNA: TGTGCCAGCAGTTACTCGACCGGGGGGCCGAGGCAGACCCAGTACTTC. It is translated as CASSYSTGGPRQTQYF.

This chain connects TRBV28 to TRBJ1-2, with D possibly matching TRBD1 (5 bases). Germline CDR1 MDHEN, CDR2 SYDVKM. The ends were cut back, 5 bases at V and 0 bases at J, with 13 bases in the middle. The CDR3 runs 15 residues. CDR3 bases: TGTGCCAGCAGTCACCGGGACTTAGCTAACTATGGCTACACCTTC. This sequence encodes CASSHRDLANYGYTF.